The entry that follows covers one T cell receptor beta chain sequence. Its antigen is unknown. The data originate from a study of cytomegalovirus exposure and HLA in healthy donors. Study-level findings and limits: Reported findings show TCR beta sequences accurately forecast HLA-A and HLA-B alleles in most subjects.

CDR3 length: 14 residues. Germline CDR1 and CDR2: MDHEN and SYDVKM. Trimming took 7 bases from V and 2 from J; bases not matched to a gene: 7. Both 60 Vbeta primers and 13 Jbeta primers went into the PCR. Libraries were prepared by immunoSEQ multiplex PCR; TCRdb keeps only in-frame clonotypes and omits some of them. Among 150,000 to 200,000 clones listed, roughly 70% were seen once. This clonotype was obtained from a woman aged 25 to 45 in good health and CMV-seronegative. Sample: PBMCs. The chain carries TRBV28 and TRBJ2-5; 7 bases map to TRBD2. The CDR3 region is CASTLGGFQETQYF. DNA of the CDR3: TGTGCCAGCACTTTGGGGGGGTTTCAAGAGACCCAGTACTTC. The full variable domain, in which reference TRBV28 and TRBJ2-5 provide the parts outside the CDR3, is DVKVTQSSRYLVKRTGEKVFLECVQDMDHENMFWYRQDPGLGLRLIYFSYDVKMKEKGDIPEGYSVSREKKERFSLILESASTNQTSMYLCASTLGGFQETQYFGPGTRLLVL.